This T cell receptor (beta chain) was identified during a study of lymphopenia after photon versus proton radiotherapy. This clone was found once. What it binds is not known. Study outcomes and limitations: In patients who died, overall survival fell as post-nadir TCR diversity dropped more.

TCRdb's copy holds only in-frame clones and misses some; the assay was immunoSEQ multiplex PCR. The sample lists around 24,000 clones, around 85% occurring once. Sequenced material: peripheral blood, taken from a patient treated with photon-based radiotherapy. The clonotype was recovered from a man aged 25-45 years with gastric cancer.

The CDR3 is CASRAVSGGGQETQYF. CDR3 coding DNA: TGTGCCAGCAGGGCCGTATCGGGCGGGGGCCAAGAGACCCAGTACTTC. V is TRBV7-2 and J is TRBJ2-5; 7 nucleotides line up with TRBD2. V shed 6 bases, J shed 1 base, and the junction held 11 bases outside the gene matches. The CDR3 runs 16 residues. Germline V gene data show CDR1 as SGHTA and CDR2 as FQGNSA.